Only one count was recorded for the clone carrying this TCR beta chain. Unsorted PBMC DNA underwent sequencing on ten immunoSEQ deep assay plates. Method: immunoSEQ multiplex PCR; TCRdb's copy keeps in-frame clones and lacks some. The sample yields roughly 480,000 clones, less than 80% seen once. The record originates from a study of shared clonotypes between healthy human individuals. CDR1 and CDR2 (germline): LNHDA, SQIVND (reference sequence). V was shortened by 5 bases and J by 0 bases, with 8 bases between the two germline ends. The CDR3 consists of 14 residues. The chain employs TRBV19 and TRBJ1-5; D is unresolved. The sample consisted of PBMCs. The TCR comes from a middle-aged woman in good health. Some clones in this sample may be carry-over from other donors' samples. The CDR3 sequence: CASSPRGSNQPQHF. The CDR3 nucleotides are TGTGCCAGTAGTCCACGAGGTAGCAATCAGCCCCAGCATTTT.